This T cell receptor (beta chain) stems from a study of early T cells in non-severe SARS-CoV-2 infection (dated by TCRdb to about 2021). For context, the study as a whole: Bulk RNA from unsorted whole blood was used for TCR sequencing, so alpha and beta chains could not be paired.

Inclusive of the bounding cysteine and phenylalanine, the CDR3 is 14 residues long. The retained sequence is limited to the CDR3, 42 bases, with the frame set at the first base. Unmatched junction bases come to 7, with V trimmed by 4 bases and J by 7 bases. Per the germline V gene (reference sequence), SGHKS is the CDR1 and YYEKEE is the CDR2. Receptor libraries were prepared by 5' RACE. TCRdb lists the instrument as NextSeq 500. In the TCR library protocol, unique molecular identifiers were attached to individual cDNA molecules to correct for PCR bias and sequencing error. Both TCR alpha and beta chains were sequenced, and tight co-correlation was observed between alpha and beta sequence abundances in each sample. As for how the authors treated the data: Decombinator V4 was used to annotate TCR sequences for V gene, J gene and CDR3. Expanded TCRs were defined as changing significantly between any two time points under a Poisson model with p below 0.0001. TCR abundances were normalised to the total number of TCRs sequenced per sample and expressed as counts per million. MAIT TCRs were defined by TRAV1-2 paired with TRAJ12, TRAJ20 or TRAJ33, and iNKT TCRs by TRAV10 paired with TRAJ18. A search of VDJdb, accessed on 1 November 2021, was run for TCRs annotated to CMV, EBV and SARS-CoV-2, with TCRs annotated for multiple antigens excluded. TCRdb trimmed public reads at Q25 via fastp, called clones via MiXCR and kept in-frame beta chains. Records with the same CDR3 protein are collapsed into one entry carrying the most frequent genes and DNA. The V and J calls come from TCRdb's annotation, not from the publication. In this sample the table shows about 57,000 distinct CDR3 sequences, more than 8.5% of which occur a single time. Under 9% of the sample is taken by the ten largest.

This clonotype was observed at least ten times. This receptor's antigen is unknown. Per-base quality was not reported, and no clone a single base away is much larger than it. Set within a cohort of healthcare workers in London, UK, this nested case-control study involved weekly PCR testing of nasopharyngeal swabs along with blood sampling. Healthcare workers were recruited during the week of the UK lockdown, between 23 and 31 March 2020, and followed weekly for up to roughly 15 weeks. General study outcomes and caveats: Matching against VDJdb was skewed toward anti-spike CD8 responses, likely underestimated virus-specific expansions, and missed private and CD4 specificities.

Sequenced: whole blood. This sequence originates from an adult who was a healthcare worker with PCR-confirmed SARS-CoV-2 infection or an uninfected control (not recorded which). The chain uses TRBV5-5 and TRBJ1-4; 7 nucleotides in the junction match TRBD1. For the CDR3, the sequence is CASSLQGVGEKLFF. DNA sequence: TGTGCCAGCAGCCTCCAGGGGGTTGGTGAAAAACTGTTTTTT.